One sample yielded the 5 T cell receptor beta chains listed below, sequenced in a study of blood T cell repertoires in COVID-19. Some clones are missing from TCRdb's copy, which holds only in-frame ones; the method was immunoSEQ multiplex PCR. The data hold around 100,000 clones, with 80% to 90% observed a single time. The sequencing sample was made of peripheral blood. The receptor source for this set is a human donor in a cohort sampled during active COVID-19.

The chain combines TRBV9 with TRBJ1-2, with D possibly TRBD1 on 6 matching bases. This CDR3 region has 15 residues. V was shortened by 4 bases and J by 3 bases, with 16 bases between the two germline ends. The germline gives CDR1 SGDLS, CDR2 YYNGEE. The CDR3 reads CASSPRGSDDYGYTF. The CDR3 nucleotides are TGTGCCAGCAGCCCCAGGGGATCAGATGACTATGGCTACACCTTC.

This clone is a singleton in its sample. The chain is built from TRBV19 and TRBJ2-3; no firm D call. V was trimmed by 6 bases and J by 6 bases, leaving 13 bases between them. The CDR3 contains 13 residues. Germline values: CDR1 LNHDA, CDR2 SQIVND (reference sequence). The CDR3 reads CASRGQQRDTQYF. The DNA for the CDR3 is TGTGCCAGTAGGGGCCAACAACGGGATACGCAGTATTTT.

A few counts support this clone. The chain is built from TRBV10-1 and TRBJ2-7; 7 bases agree with TRBD2. Germline V gene data show CDR1 as WNHNN and CDR2 as SYGVQD (reference sequence). This CDR3 is 14 amino acids long. V shed 6 bases and J 3 bases; nucleotides not matched to a gene: 8. The CDR3 sequence: CASSAGREVYEQYF. CDR3 DNA: TGCGCCAGCAGCGCAGGGAGGGAAGTCTACGAGCAGTACTTC.

With respect to this clone: This sample includes further DNA sequences coding for the same CDR3. V is TRBV6-2 or TRBV6-3 and J is TRBJ2-2, with a weak D call TRBD1 (5 bases). Germline lookup yields CDR1 MNHEY and CDR2 SVGEGT. Trimming removed 2 bases from V and 5 bases from J, with 6 bases in between. The CDR3 is made up of 13 amino acids. CDR3 nucleotide sequence: TGTGCCAGCAGTTACAGGGGAACCGGGGAGCTGTTTTTT. Translation gives CASSYRGTGELFF.

The chain combines TRBV4-2 with TRBJ2-7, with D unresolved. The CDR3 contains 14 residues. V lost 1 base to trimming and J lost 7 bases, with 14 bases between them. Germline V gene lookup returns CDR1 LGHNA and CDR2 YNFKEQ. CDR3 sequence reads: CASSQVYEPREQYF. The CDR3 DNA is TGTGCCAGCAGCCAAGTCTACGAGCCTAGGGAGCAGTACTTC.